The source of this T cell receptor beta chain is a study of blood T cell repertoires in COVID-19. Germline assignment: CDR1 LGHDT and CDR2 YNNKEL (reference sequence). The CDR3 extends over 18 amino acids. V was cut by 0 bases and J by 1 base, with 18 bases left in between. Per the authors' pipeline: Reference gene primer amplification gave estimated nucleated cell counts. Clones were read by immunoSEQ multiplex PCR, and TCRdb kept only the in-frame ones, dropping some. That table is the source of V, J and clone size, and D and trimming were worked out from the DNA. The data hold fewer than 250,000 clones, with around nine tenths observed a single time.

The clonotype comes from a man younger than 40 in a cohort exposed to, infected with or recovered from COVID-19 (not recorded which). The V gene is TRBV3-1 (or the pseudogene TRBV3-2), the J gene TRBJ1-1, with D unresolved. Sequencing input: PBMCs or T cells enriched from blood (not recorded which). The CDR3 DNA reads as TGTGCCAGCAGCCAAGATCGGGTCGCGACGGCCCGGAACACTGAAGCTTTCTTT. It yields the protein CASSQDRVATARNTEAFF.